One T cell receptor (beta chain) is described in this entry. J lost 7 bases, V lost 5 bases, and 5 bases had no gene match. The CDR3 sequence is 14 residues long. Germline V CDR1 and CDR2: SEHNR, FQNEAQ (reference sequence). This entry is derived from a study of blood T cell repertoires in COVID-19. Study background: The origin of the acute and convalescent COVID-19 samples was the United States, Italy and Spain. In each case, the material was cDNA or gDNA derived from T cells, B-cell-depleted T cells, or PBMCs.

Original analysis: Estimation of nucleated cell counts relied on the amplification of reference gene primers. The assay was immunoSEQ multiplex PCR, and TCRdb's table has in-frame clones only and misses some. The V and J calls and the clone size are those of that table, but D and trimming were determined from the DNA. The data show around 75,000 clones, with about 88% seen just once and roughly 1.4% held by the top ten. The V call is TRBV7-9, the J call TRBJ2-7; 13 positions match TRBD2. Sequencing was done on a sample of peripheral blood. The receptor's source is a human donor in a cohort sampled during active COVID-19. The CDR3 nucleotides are TGTGCCAGCAGCCCGGGACTAGCGGGAAGTGAGCAGTACTTC. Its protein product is CASSPGLAGSEQYF.